The 21 T cell receptor beta chains below come from one sample, sequenced in a study of long-term antiretroviral therapy in people with HIV. Version v3.0 of the immunoSEQ assay ran at survey level. Libraries were prepared by immunoSEQ multiplex PCR; TCRdb keeps only in-frame clonotypes and omits some of them. The repertoire holds tens of thousands of clones, with about 83% as singletons. This specimen was unsorted PBMCs, taken less than 5 years after starting antiretroviral therapy. These receptors were collected from a man aged 35 to 55 with HIV.

V gene TRBV2 combines with J gene TRBJ2-2; possible D gene TRBD2, 5 bases. Germline V gene sequence: CDR1 SNHLY, CDR2 FYNNEI. CDR3 length: 14 amino acids. Trimming left V 5 bases short and J 4 bases short, with 11 bases between. In nucleotides, the CDR3 is TGTGCCAGCAGTCCTACTAGTCGCACCGGGGAGCTGTTTTTT. This codes for CASSPTSRTGELFF.

The V call is TRBV5-4, the J call TRBJ1-1, with no clear D. The CDR3 runs 15 residues. Germline V gene sequence: CDR1 SGHNT, CDR2 YYREEE (reference sequence). With 4 bases removed from V and 4 bases from J, the gap between germline ends came to 17 bases. CDR3 in amino acids: CASSPTFTVFTEAFF. The CDR3 DNA sequence: TGTGCCAGCAGCCCGACGTTCACGGTTTTCACTGAAGCTTTCTTT.

The chain uses TRBV7-6 and TRBJ2-7; unclear D gene. Germline CDR1 SGHVS, CDR2 FNYEAQ. The V end lost 2 bases, the J end lost 0 bases, and 8 bases lay between the germline ends. This CDR3 is built from 14 residues. The CDR3 protein is CASSLQSYSYEQYF. The CDR3 coding sequence is TGTGCCAGCAGCTTACAGAGTTACTCCTACGAGCAGTACTTC.

This sequence joins TRBV28 and TRBJ1-2; D is ambiguous. This CDR3 has 10 residues. Deletions cut 4 bases from V and 8 bases from J, with 5 bases between. CDR1 is MDHEN and CDR2 is SYDVKM in the germline V gene. The CDR3 nucleotides read TGTGCCAGCAGTTCTTTCGGCTACACCTTC. Its protein product is CASSSFGYTF.

The V and J genes are TRBV6-1 and TRBJ1-5; no clear D. The germline V gene has CDR1 MNHNS and CDR2 SASEGT. V was pared by 5 bases and J by 2 bases, with 13 bases between. This CDR3 spans 15 amino acids. The CDR3 bases are TGTGCCAGCAGTTGGTCGAACGGGGGCAATCAGCCCCAGCATTTT. This sequence encodes CASSWSNGGNQPQHF.

The rearrangement links TRBV7-9 to TRBJ2-3; D is ambiguous. CDR1 SEHNR and CDR2 FQNEAQ come from the germline V gene (reference sequence). The length of the CDR3 is 14 residues. The V and J ends lost 0 bases and 0 bases respectively, with 4 bases between them. CDR3 loop: CASSLADSTDTQYF. The DNA of the CDR3 is TGTGCCAGCAGCTTAGCCGATAGCACAGATACGCAGTATTTT.

CDR3: CASSLGLGYEQYF. The CDR3 region has the DNA TGTGCCAGCAGCTTAGGCTTGGGCTACGAGCAGTACTTC. This rearrangement joins TRBV11-3 to TRBJ2-7; D is ambiguous. The CDR3 has 13 amino acids. V was shortened by 1 base and J by 3 bases, with 7 bases between the two germline ends. CDR1 is SGHNT, CDR2 YENEEA, per germline.

The chain recombines TRBV5-4 with TRBJ1-3; 7 bases map to TRBD1. Germline lookup yields CDR1 SGHNT and CDR2 YYREEE (reference sequence). The trim removed 3 bases at V and 4 bases at J, leaving 7 bases unmatched. The CDR3 covers 15 residues. DNA for the CDR3: TGTGCCAGCAGCTCAGGGGGAATTGAAGGAAACACCATATATTTT. Translating gives CASSSGGIEGNTIYF.

The chain recombines TRBV5-4 with TRBJ2-7; TRBD1 aligns across 8 bases. Germline-derived CDR1 and CDR2 are SGHNT and YYREEE (reference sequence). J gave up 1 base and V 4 bases, and 7 bases lay outside the gene matches. This CDR3 contains 15 residues. As DNA, the CDR3 is TGTGCCAGCAGCAAGGGACAGGTTGGGTCCTACGAGCAGTACTTC. Amino acid sequence: CASSKGQVGSYEQYF.

The chain recombines TRBV15 with TRBJ1-2, with D perhaps matching TRBD1 (5 bases). V lost 0 bases, J lost 4 bases, and 12 bases lay in between. The CDR3 loop spans 15 amino acids. Germline CDR1 is LNHNV and CDR2 is YYDKDF (reference sequence). The CDR3 loop is CATSRDVQEGYGYTF. For the CDR3, the DNA is TGTGCCACCAGCAGAGATGTACAGGAGGGCTATGGCTACACCTTC. Together with reference TRBV15 and TRBJ1-2, the CDR3 gives the full variable domain: DAMVIQNPRYQVTQFGKPVTLSCSQTLNHNVMYWYQQKSSQAPKLLFHYYDKDFNNEADTPDNFQSRRPNTSFCFLDIRSPGLGDTAMYLCATSRDVQEGYGYTFGSGTRLTVV.

This clone was recorded only once. The chain is built from TRBV19 and TRBJ2-7, with a tentative D call TRBD2 (5 bases). There are 15 residues in the CDR3. V gave up 6 bases and J gave up 3 bases, with 18 bases separating them. Germline lookup yields CDR1 LNHDA and CDR2 SQIVND (reference sequence). The CDR3 DNA sequence: TGTGCCAGTAGCACGCCAGGAGGACTCGACTACGAGCAGTACTTC. This encodes CASSTPGGLDYEQYF.

This sequence joins TRBV30 and TRBJ2-2; possibly TRBD2 for D (5 bases). Per the germline V gene, CDR1 is GTSNPN and CDR2 is SVGIG (reference sequence). The CDR3 consists of 13 residues. The germline V and J ends were trimmed by 0 bases and 8 bases, with 10 bases remaining between them. The CDR3 bases are TGTGCCTGGAGTGTACTGGAGGCGGGGGAGCTGTTTTTT. Translated: CAWSVLEAGELFF.

The V and J genes are TRBV7-2 and TRBJ2-7; D tentatively fits TRBD1 or TRBD2 (6 bases each). The V end lost 5 bases, the J end lost 1 base, and 12 bases lay between the germline ends. CDR1 and CDR2 (germline): SGHTA, FQGNSA. This CDR3 spans 14 amino acids. In nucleotides, the CDR3 is TGTGCCAGCAGCCCCGAGGGGGGATCCTACGAGCAGTACTTC. Protein sequence: CASSPEGGSYEQYF.

The chain is built from TRBV18 and TRBJ1-3; D possibly corresponds to TRBD1 (5 bases). There are 14 residues in the CDR3. Germline CDR1 is KGHSH and CDR2 is LQKENI. V was pared by 3 bases and J by 0 bases, with 6 bases between. CDR3 DNA: TGTGCCAGCTCACCGGGGGTCTCTGGAAACACCATATATTTT. The encoded protein is CASSPGVSGNTIYF.

The chain has TRBV29-1 and TRBJ1-2; tentatively, D is TRBD1 (6 bases). CDR1 and CDR2 from the germline V gene are SQVTM and ANQGSEA. V shed 6 bases and J shed 8 bases, with 19 bases lying between them. The CDR3 extends over 13 amino acids. CDR3 residues: CSVGMTGLWGYTF. In nucleotides, the CDR3 is TGCAGCGTGGGTATGACAGGACTATGGGGCTACACCTTC.

This rearrangement joins TRBV12-5 to TRBJ1-5; 8 bases are a match to TRBD1. After removal of 1 base from V and 5 bases from J, the junction contained 4 bases not matched to a gene. This CDR3 spans 15 amino acids. From germline, CDR1 is LGHNT and CDR2 FRNRAP. The DNA of the CDR3 is TGTGCTAGTGGTTTGGCCGAGACAGGGGATCAGCCCCAGCATTTT. Translation gives CASGLAETGDQPQHF.

The chain recombines TRBV7-9 with TRBJ2-2; D is ambiguous. CDR1 and CDR2 from the germline V gene are SEHNR and FQNEAQ (reference sequence). Deletions cut 5 bases from V and 5 bases from J, with 21 bases between. There are 17 residues in the CDR3. In DNA form, the CDR3 reads TGTGCCAGCAGCCCCTACTTGACGGAATACAATACCGGGGAGCTGTTTTTT. Residues: CASSPYLTEYNTGELFF. Full variable domain (missing parts from reference TRBV7-9 and TRBJ2-2): DTGVSQNPRHKITKRGQNVTFRCDPISEHNRLYWYRQTLGQGPEFLTYFQNEAQLEKSRLLSDRFSAERPKGSFSTLEIQRTEQGDSAMYLCASSPYLTEYNTGELFFGEGSRLTVL.

The V gene is TRBV28, the J gene TRBJ2-5, with 8 bases lining up with TRBD1. The V and J ends lost 5 bases and 5 bases, in that order; junction bases with no gene match: 10. This CDR3 spans 15 amino acids. Looked up from germline, CDR1 is MDHEN and CDR2 is SYDVKM. The CDR3 region has the DNA TGTGCCAGCAGTGAGCGGACAGGGAGGTCGGAGACCCAGTACTTC. This sequence encodes CASSERTGRSETQYF.

V usage is TRBV5-1 and J usage is TRBJ1-2; 9 bases match TRBD1. The germline V gene has CDR1 SGHRS and CDR2 YFSETQ. V shed 4 bases, J shed 0 bases, and the junction held 7 bases outside the gene matches. This CDR3 is 16 amino acids long. CDR3 bases: TGCGCCAGCAGCAGACAGGGGGACCTCTCTAACTATGGCTACACCTTC. Residues: CASSRQGDLSNYGYTF.

The chain employs TRBV28 and TRBJ2-7; 9 positions agree with TRBD1. This CDR3 contains 14 residues. Per the germline V gene, CDR1 is MDHEN and CDR2 is SYDVKM. The ends lost 3 bases at V and 3 bases at J; junction bases unmatched: 3. The CDR3 spells CASSLGDRVYEQYF. In DNA form, the CDR3 reads TGTGCCAGCAGTTTGGGGGACAGGGTCTACGAGCAGTACTTC.

This clone was seen more than once but under ten times. The gene calls are TRBV12-5 and TRBJ1-5; D is undetermined. The germline V and J ends were trimmed by 3 bases and 7 bases, with 7 bases remaining between them. CDR3 length: 12 amino acids. Germline V gives CDR1 LGHNT, CDR2 FRNRAP. The CDR3 protein is CASGFPLQPQHF. CDR3 nucleotides: TGTGCTAGTGGTTTTCCGTTGCAGCCCCAGCATTTT. Together with reference TRBV12-5 and TRBJ1-5, the CDR3 gives the full variable domain: DARVTQTPRHKVTEMGQEVTMRCQPILGHNTVFWYRQTMMQGLELLAYFRNRAPLDDSGMPKDRFSAEMPDATLATLKIQPSEPRDSAVYFCASGFPLQPQHFGDGTRLSIL.